These 14 T cell receptor beta chains share one sample of origin, sequenced in a study of shared clonotypes between healthy human individuals. Here immunoSEQ multiplex PCR was the method, and the copy in TCRdb shows in-frame clones only, minus some. The sample contains approximately 1,000,000 clones, 70% to 80% of which appear only once. Sequenced sample: memory CD4+ T cells from PBMCs. Subset meaning: CD45RA-negative fraction. These receptors were collected from a man aged 18 to 29 in good health. Some clones in this sample may be carry-over from other donors' samples.

The V gene is TRBV9, the J gene TRBJ2-1; 7 bases match TRBD2. The germline gives CDR1 SGDLS, CDR2 YYNGEE. This CDR3 is built from 16 residues. The trim removed 3 bases at V and 5 bases at J, leaving 11 bases unmatched. CDR3 in amino acids: CASSGEGRDYNNEQFF. The CDR3 region has the DNA TGTGCCAGCAGCGGAGAGGGGCGGGACTACAACAATGAGCAGTTCTTC. The full variable domain, in which reference TRBV9 and TRBJ2-1 provide the parts outside the CDR3, is DSGVTQTPKHLITATGQRVTLRCSPRSGDLSVYWYQQSLDQGLQFLIQYYNGEERAKGNILERFSAQQFPDLHSELNLSSLELGDSALYFCASSGEGRDYNNEQFFGPGTRLTVL.

The chain carries TRBV28 and TRBJ2-2, with a possible D match to TRBD1 (6 bases). The CDR3 runs 17 residues. V was trimmed by 4 bases and J by 3 bases, leaving 18 bases between them. Per the germline V gene, CDR1 is MDHEN and CDR2 is SYDVKM. The CDR3: CASSSYRASGYTGELFF. The CDR3 nucleotides are TGTGCCAGCAGTTCTTACAGGGCCTCGGGGTACACCGGGGAGCTGTTTTTT.

V gene TRBV2 combines with J gene TRBJ2-4, with 8 bases fitting TRBD2. The CDR3 extends over 13 amino acids. Per germline, CDR1 SNHLY and CDR2 FYNNEI. The junction had 8 bases not matched to a gene; V was cut back by 0 bases and J by 16 bases. Here the CDR3 reads CASSEADGGRPYF. DNA for the CDR3: TGTGCCAGCAGTGAAGCGGACGGCGGGAGGCCCTACTTC.

The chain links TRBV5-1 to TRBJ1-2, with D tentatively TRBD1 (5 bases). This CDR3 is 14 amino acids long. Trimming stripped 3 bases from V and 2 bases from J, with 11 bases between. Germline loops: CDR1 SGHRS, CDR2 YFSETQ. The CDR3 coding sequence is TGCGCCAGCAGCTCCGACAGCGTAAACTATGGCTACACCTTC. Translation: CASSSDSVNYGYTF.

This clone was found a few times. This chain uses TRBV27 with TRBJ2-7, with no clear D. V was cut by 6 bases and J by 9 bases, with 18 bases left in between. CDR3 length equals 13 residues. Germline lookup yields CDR1 MNHEY and CDR2 SMNVEV (reference sequence). CDR3 sequence (DNA): TGTGCCAGCAGAGATGGACCCCTTAAGGCGCAGTACTTC. Translating gives CASRDGPLKAQYF.

The J gene is TRBJ2-1, the V gene TRBV2; 8 bases match TRBD2. Germline loops: CDR1 SNHLY, CDR2 FYNNEI. The V segment lost 8 bases and the J segment 0 bases; nucleotides outside the gene matches: 3. The CDR3 is 14 amino acids. The CDR3 sequence: CASGTRRSYNEQFF. Written as DNA, the CDR3 is TGTGCCAGCGGGACTAGACGCTCCTACAATGAGCAGTTCTTC.

This chain uses TRBV7-8 with TRBJ1-2, with TRBD1 as a possible D gene (6 bases). In germline, CDR1 is SGHVS, CDR2 FQNEAQ. The CDR3 sequence is 17 residues long. The germline V and J ends were trimmed by 1 base and 4 bases, with 19 bases remaining between them. This CDR3 reads CASSLVRRGQAVYGYTF. The CDR3 DNA is TGTGCCAGCAGCTTAGTGAGGCGGGGGCAGGCGGTCTATGGCTACACCTTC.

Points on this clone: The junction differs from germline at one of its ends, possibly a read error. The V gene is TRBV28, the J gene TRBJ2-1; 7 bases match TRBD1. From germline, CDR1 is MDHEN and CDR2 SYDVKM. The CDR3 has 15 amino acids. Here the CDR3 DNA reads TGTGCCAGCAGTCCCGGGACGGTACCTAACAGAGGGGGCCTCTTC. Its translation is CASSPGTVPNRGGLF.

This clone was counted a few times. The V call is TRBV18, the J call TRBJ2-5, with D perhaps TRBD1 (5 bases). V shed 2 bases and J shed 1 base, with 11 bases lying between them. This CDR3 comprises 15 residues. The germline V gene has CDR1 KGHSH and CDR2 LQKENI. The CDR3 spells CASSPGAAPQETQYF. The DNA for the CDR3 is TGTGCCAGCTCACCAGGGGCAGCCCCCCAAGAGACCCAGTACTTC.

The V and J genes are TRBV7-9 and TRBJ2-7; 9 nucleotides match TRBD2. The germline CDR1 and CDR2 sequences are SEHNR and FQNEAQ (reference sequence). The V gene end was trimmed by 5 bases and the J gene end by 6 bases; junction bases not matched to a gene: 11. The CDR3 extends over 15 amino acids. This CDR3 reads CASSPVPTSGSEQYF. DNA of the CDR3: TGTGCCAGCAGCCCGGTTCCGACTAGCGGATCCGAGCAGTACTTC.

This chain uses TRBV2 with TRBJ1-1, with 7 bases identical to TRBD1. J lost 1 base, V lost 9 bases, and 5 bases had no gene match. The CDR3 sequence is 13 residues long. Germline lookup yields CDR1 SNHLY and CDR2 FYNNEI. In DNA, the CDR3 is TGTGCCAGTAGAGGACAGGCGAACACTGAAGCTTTCTTT. As protein: CASRGQANTEAFF.

The chain employs TRBV27 and TRBJ1-1, with a weak D call TRBD1 (6 bases). V was pared by 3 bases and J by 11 bases, with 16 bases between. The CDR3 has 13 residues. CDR1 is MNHEY, CDR2 SMNVEV, per germline (reference sequence). This CDR3 reads CASSLFISGDAFF. DNA of the CDR3: TGTGCCAGCAGTTTGTTCATTTCAGGGGACGCTTTCTTT.

V gene TRBV28 combines with J gene TRBJ2-3; 11 bases line up with TRBD1. V was pared by 8 bases and J by 4 bases, with 8 bases of the junction left unmatched. Germline-derived CDR1 and CDR2 are MDHEN and SYDVKM. CDR3 length: 15 residues. The DNA for the CDR3 is TGTGCCAGCTCGCTGCCGGGACAGGGGGCAGATACGCAGTATTTT. It codes for CASSLPGQGADTQYF.

This rearrangement joins TRBV11-1 to TRBJ2-5; 13 bases match TRBD2. CDR1 SGHAT and CDR2 FQDESV come from the germline V gene (reference sequence). The junction had 6 bases not matched to a gene; V was cut back by 6 bases and J by 2 bases. The length of the CDR3 is 16 residues. The DNA of the CDR3 is TGTGCCAGCAGTGTCGGGACTAGCGGGACTCAAGAGACCCAGTACTTC. Translating gives CASSVGTSGTQETQYF.